The present entry profiles one T cell receptor (beta chain) with its context. This entry comes from a study of blood T cell repertoires in COVID-19. Repertoires were generated with immunoSEQ multiplex PCR, while TCRdb's copy carries only in-frame clones and drops some. This sample has approximately 67,000 clones; roughly nine tenths occur once, and the top ten carry 6% to 9.5%. Sequenced material: peripheral blood. This TCR came from a human donor in a cohort sampled during active COVID-19.

The CDR3 is CASSFGTGTGELFF. Here the CDR3 DNA reads TGTGCCAGCAGCTTCGGGACAGGAACCGGGGAGCTGTTTTTT. The chain combines TRBV7-9 with TRBJ2-2; 8 bases fit TRBD1. CDR1 SEHNR and CDR2 FQNEAQ come from the germline V gene (reference sequence). V shed 3 bases, J shed 5 bases, and the junction held 2 bases outside the gene matches. The CDR3 is 14 residues long.